The T cell receptor beta chain under discussion was sequenced for a study of blood T cells in healthy people across ages. Study-level points and caveats: Investigators viewed diversity estimates from one million T cells as underestimates, the study reported. Roughly linearly, TCR beta diversity per million T cells fell as age increased. Donor CMV status, an unknown factor, possibly confounded changes in expanded clonotypes.

This clonotype was recorded at least ten times. Its antigen remains unidentified. The CDR3 sequence is 15 residues long. CDR1 and CDR2 (germline): SGDLS, YYNGEE. Between the trimmed V and J ends, which lost 3 bases and 0 bases, there was a span of 10 bases. Samples each had at least 6 micrograms of total RNA extracted. Next came a second PCR, run for about 7 to 12 cycles, which used a sample-barcoded 5' primer along with a J-beta primer mix. TCRdb analysed the 5' RACE reads with MiXCR anew, one entry per CDR3 protein. Here the sample spans some 1.5 million distinct CDR3 sequences, roughly 30% being singletons.

This receptor was taken from a woman aged 25 to 39 in good health. Specimen: blood. The chain uses TRBV9 and TRBJ2-1; tentatively, D is TRBD2 (5 bases). The CDR3 DNA reads TGTGCCAGCAGCGCCCTGGGGAGCTCCTACAATGAGCAGTTCTTC. Residues: CASSALGSSYNEQFF.